Presented here are 23 T cell receptor beta chains from one specimen sequenced in a study of T cells expressing NK-cell markers. TCRdb re-called the 5' RACE reads and catalogs CDR3 proteins one per entry, DNA excluded. The ten most abundant clones cover under 4.5% of a sample with 500,000 to 600,000 distinct CDR3 sequences. Material: blood T cells: a sorted CD56 or NKG2C T cell subset, CD4+ or CD8+ T cells, or bulk PBMC T cells (not recorded which). The source of these receptors is a man younger than 35 in good health.

CDR3 region: CASSYGNRGISGANVLTF. This rearrangement joins TRBV6-5 to TRBJ2-6; the TCRdb call, TRBD1, lacks DNA for checking. The CDR3 has 18 amino acids. The germline V gene encodes CDR1 MNHEY and CDR2 SVGAGI.

This chain uses TRBV5-1 with TRBJ2-7; the D call of TRBD1 rests on TCRdb alone, since no DNA is present to check it. The CDR3 spans 14 residues. Germline V gene lookup returns CDR1 SGHRS and CDR2 YFSETQ. This chain's CDR3 is CASSLGPDPGLRYF.

The chain uses TRBV7-2 and TRBJ2-3; lacking DNA, the TRBD2 call made by TCRdb goes unchecked. This CDR3 spans 17 amino acids. The germline gives CDR1 SGHTA, CDR2 FQGNSA. CDR3 protein: CASSLPLAQAPTDTQYF.

This rearrangement joins TRBV12-3 or TRBV12-4 to TRBJ1-3. This CDR3 comprises 18 residues. This CDR3 is CASSPFGSGEVPGNTIYF.

V is TRBV15 and J is TRBJ2-4. The germline CDR1 and CDR2 sequences are LNHNV and YYDKDF (reference sequence). CDR3 size: 13 residues. CDR3 residues: CATSRGIENIQYF.

The V gene is TRBV10-2, the J gene TRBJ2-2. The CDR3 loop spans 12 amino acids. Germline V lookup: CDR1 WSHSY, CDR2 SAAADI. The CDR3 sequence is CASSQGTGELFF.

The V and J genes are TRBV7-9 and TRBJ2-5. This CDR3 is 14 amino acids long. In germline, CDR1 is SEHNR, CDR2 FQNEAQ (reference sequence). This chain's CDR3 is CASSLARQPETQYF.

The chain carries TRBV6-2 or TRBV6-3 and TRBJ2-1; the TCRdb D gene call, TRBD2, has no DNA to confirm it. This CDR3 has 17 residues. Germline V gene sequence: CDR1 MNHEY, CDR2 SVGEGT. CDR3 sequence: CASSYRTSGPVRNEQFF.

V is TRBV5-1 and J is TRBJ1-4; TCRdb gives TRBD1 as the D gene, but with no DNA this cannot be confirmed. The CDR3 has 13 residues. The germline V gene has CDR1 SGHRS and CDR2 YFSETQ. CDR3 region: CASRGQGREKLFF.

The rearrangement uses TRBV28 and TRBJ2-5; TCRdb's D call of TRBD2 is untestable without DNA. Germline CDR1 is MDHEN and CDR2 is SYDVKM. This CDR3 has 18 residues. CDR3 sequence: CASSLGDYRLAPEETQYF.

The V call is TRBV29-1, the J call TRBJ2-3. The CDR3 contains 14 residues. Germline V gene sequence: CDR1 SQVTM, CDR2 ANQGSEA. The CDR3 protein is CSVGGLEVGDTQYF.

J is TRBJ2-1 and V is TRBV10-3; as DNA is missing, the TRBD1 call by TCRdb cannot be tested. CDR1 is ENHRY, CDR2 SYGVKD, per germline. The CDR3 contains 15 residues. The CDR3 loop is CAISESRTGNNEQFF.

V gene TRBV2 combines with J gene TRBJ2-1; the TCRdb D gene call, TRBD2, has no DNA to confirm it. The germline CDR1 and CDR2 sequences are SNHLY and FYNNEI. The CDR3 spans 14 residues. CDR3 in amino acids: CASKRTSSGNEQFF.

The chain joins TRBV12-3 or TRBV12-4 to TRBJ1-3. The CDR3 extends over 15 amino acids. The CDR3 protein is CASSRQITRGNTIYF.

V is TRBV12-3 or TRBV12-4 and J is TRBJ1-2; TCRdb gives TRBD1 as the D gene, but with no DNA this cannot be confirmed. The CDR3 sequence is 13 residues long. The CDR3 loop reads CASAATGNYGYTF.

The chain carries TRBV11-1 and TRBJ2-3; TCRdb proposes TRBD2, but this gene call is untestable without DNA. Germline V gene lookup returns CDR1 SGHAT and CDR2 FQDESV (reference sequence). The CDR3 consists of 18 residues. CDR3 loop: CASSFGTSGPGPTDTQYF.

The genes are TRBV19 and TRBJ1-4; TCRdb returns TRBD1, unconfirmable since there is no DNA. This CDR3 is built from 16 residues. Germline CDR1 is LNHDA and CDR2 is SQIVND (reference sequence). The CDR3 sequence is CASSPIMTALNEKLFF.

The chain employs TRBV11-2 and TRBJ1-1; TCRdb proposes TRBD1, but this gene call is untestable without DNA. Per germline, CDR1 SGHAT and CDR2 FQNNGV. This CDR3 spans 13 amino acids. CDR3 sequence: CASSSAGGAEAFF.

CDR3 region: CASSFLAVNEQFF. The chain employs TRBV12-3 or TRBV12-4 and TRBJ2-1; TCRdb's D call, TRBD2, is unchecked because there is no DNA. This CDR3 has 13 amino acids.

J is TRBJ1-2 and V is TRBV3-1; the D gene TCRdb calls, TRBD1, cannot be checked with no DNA. The CDR3 contains 13 residues. Germline V gives CDR1 LGHDT, CDR2 YNNKEL (reference sequence). CDR3 residues: CASSQAGLSGYTF.

The rearrangement uses TRBV29-1 and TRBJ2-1; the TCRdb call, TRBD2, lacks DNA for checking. The CDR3 totals 13 residues. The V gene's germline CDR1 is SQVTM and CDR2 ANQGSEA. Here the CDR3 reads CSVAGDVTYEQFF.

V and J are TRBV7-6 and TRBJ2-7; absent DNA, TCRdb's TRBD2 call cannot be checked. Germline-derived CDR1 and CDR2 are SGHVS and FNYEAQ. The CDR3 is 15 amino acids. This CDR3 reads CASSSDYGGTYEQYF. The variable domain in full, with the rest retrieved from reference TRBV7-6 and TRBJ2-7, is GAGVSQSPRYKVTKRGQDVALRCDPISGHVSLYWYRQALGQGPEFLTYFNYEAQQDKSGLPNDRFSAERPEGSISTLTIQRTEQRDSAMYRCASSSDYGGTYEQYFGPGTRLTVT.

This chain uses TRBV20-1 with TRBJ2-2; lacking DNA, the TRBD2 call made by TCRdb goes unchecked. Germline V gives CDR1 DFQATT, CDR2 SNEGSKA (reference sequence). The CDR3 covers 16 residues. The CDR3 reads CSASQRLGLNTGELFF.